This is a list of T cell receptor beta chains from one sample in a study of OX40 agonist ivuxolimab in advanced cancers. The assay was immunoSEQ multiplex PCR, and TCRdb's table has in-frame clones only and misses some. The sample shows fewer than 15,000 clones, more than 70% of them seen only once. Sequencing used CD4+ or CD8+ T cells sorted from blood, obtained in a trial of the OX40 agonist ivuxolimab. Every receptor here comes from an adult with an advanced solid tumor such as melanoma, head and neck, liver or kidney cancer. CDR3s include the opening cysteine and the closing phenylalanine or tryptophan. Fields, in order: V gene, D gene, J gene, clone size, CDR3 protein, CDR3 DNA. D genes are given only for firm matches. Where a row states a size, it is once, few, many or the class of an expanded clone; other rows omit it.

TRBV10-2	NA	TRBJ1-2	medium-sized	CASSESTDNYGYTF	TGCGCCAGCAGTGAGTCGACAGACAACTATGGCTACACCTTC
TRBV7-9	TRBD1	TRBJ2-7	medium-sized	CASSFRDSSYEQYF	TGTGCCAGCAGCTTTAGGGACAGCTCCTACGAGCAGTACTTC
TRBV7-9	TRBD1	TRBJ2-5	NA	CASSLTGEGTQYF	TGTGCCAGCAGCTTGACAGGGGAAGGGACCCAGTACTTC
TRBV6-1	NA	TRBJ2-7	once	CASSEAVARGLDEQYF	TGTGCCAGCAGTGAAGCGGTGGCCAGGGGCTTGGATGAGCAGTACTTC
TRBV27	NA	TRBJ1-2	NA	CASNPSGANYGYTF	TGTGCCAGCAACCCCTCAGGGGCTAACTATGGCTACACCTTC
TRBV5-4	NA	TRBJ2-5	NA	CASSPRDMGETQYF	TGTGCCAGCAGCCCGCGGGACATGGGAGAGACCCAGTACTTC
TRBV10-1	NA	TRBJ2-5	NA	CASSESMGRETQYF	TGCGCCAGCAGTGAGTCGATGGGAAGGGAGACCCAGTACTTC
TRBV6-6	NA	TRBJ2-5	NA	CASGRPQETQYF	TGTGCCAGCGGGAGACCCCAAGAGACCCAGTACTTC
TRBV27	TRBD1	TRBJ2-2	few	CASSHRGLTGELFF	TGTGCCAGCAGCCACAGGGGGCTCACCGGGGAGCTGTTTTTT
TRBV28	NA	TRBJ1-6	few	CASSLPLGTRSPLHF	TGTGCCAGCAGTTTACCCCTCGGGACACGTTCACCCCTCCACTTT
TRBV5-5	TRBD2	TRBJ2-3	NA	CASSQTSGVTDTQYF	TGTGCCAGCAGCCAAACCAGCGGGGTTACAGATACGCAGTATTTT
TRBV9	TRBD2	TRBJ2-1	few	CASSVGSGSTRYNEQFF	TGTGCCAGCAGCGTGGGTAGCGGGAGTACGCGGTACAATGAGCAGTTCTTC
TRBV19	TRBD1	TRBJ1-1	NA	CASSHTGARTEAFF	TGTGCCAGTAGTCACACAGGGGCGAGAACTGAAGCTTTCTTT
TRBV7-9	NA	TRBJ2-3	NA	CASSLGADTQYF	TGTGCCAGCAGCTTAGGCGCAGATACGCAGTATTTT
TRBV19	NA	TRBJ2-3	NA	CASSSGAGTQYF	TGTGCCAGTAGTAGCGGGGCCGGTACGCAGTATTTT
TRBV5-8	NA	TRBJ1-2	NA	CASSQQRRYGYTF	TGTGCCAGCAGCCAACAGAGGCGCTATGGCTACACCTTC
TRBV23-1	TRBD1	TRBJ2-7	NA	CANWTGLYEQYF	TGCGCCAACTGGACAGGGCTCTACGAGCAGTACTTC
TRBV10-2	TRBD2	TRBJ2-5	NA	CASGTSGRPETQYF	TGCGCCAGCGGGACTAGCGGGAGGCCCGAGACCCAGTACTTC
TRBV13	NA	TRBJ2-4	NA	CASSTSGSRHIQYF	TGTGCCAGCAGCACATCCGGGTCTCGGCACATTCAGTACTTC
TRBV7-2	TRBD1	TRBJ2-1	NA	CASSSNRDSLYNEQFF	TGTGCCAGCAGCTCTAACCGGGACAGCCTCTACAATGAGCAGTTCTTC
TRBV27	TRBD2	TRBJ2-1	NA	CASSFVGTSVTYNEQFF	TGTGCCAGCAGTTTTGTAGGGACTAGCGTCACCTACAATGAGCAGTTCTTC
TRBV7-1	NA	TRBJ1-3	NA	CASSPLQGEGNTIYF	TGTGCCAGCAGCCCCCTCCAGGGAGAGGGAAACACCATATATTTT
TRBV9	NA	TRBJ2-7	NA	CASSVSGGEEQYF	TGTGCCAGCAGCGTTTCCGGGGGTGAGGAGCAGTACTTC
TRBV19	TRBD2	TRBJ2-7	few	CASSIGGRGNKQYF	TGTGCCAGTAGTATCGGCGGGAGGGGTAATAAGCAGTACTTC
TRBV11-2	NA	TRBJ2-7	NA	CASSRNRAPQWEQYF	TGTGCCAGCAGCCGAAACAGGGCCCCACAATGGGAGCAGTACTTC
TRBV7-6	TRBD1	TRBJ2-7	NA	CASSPGDRIFSYEQYF	TGTGCCAGCAGCCCCGGGGACAGGATATTCTCCTACGAGCAGTACTTC
TRBV30	NA	TRBJ2-2	NA	CAWSVMGTGELFF	TGTGCCTGGAGTGTAATGGGGACCGGGGAGCTGTTTTTT
TRBV6-1	NA	TRBJ2-7	NA	CASSHRGGYEQYF	TGTGCCAGCAGTCACCGAGGGGGCTACGAGCAGTACTTC
TRBV5-1	NA	TRBJ1-1	NA	CASSFRRGVGTEAFF	TGCGCCAGCAGCTTCAGGCGGGGGGTAGGGACTGAAGCTTTCTTT
TRBV4-2	TRBD1	TRBJ1-2	NA	CASSLDASGGGYGYTF	TGTGCCAGCAGCTTGGACGCGTCAGGGGGAGGGTATGGCTACACCTTC
TRBV10-3	TRBD2	TRBJ2-3	NA	CAISAASGGRDTQYF	TGTGCCATCAGTGCGGCTAGCGGGGGACGAGATACGCAGTATTTT
TRBV11-3	NA	TRBJ2-1	NA	CASSFLLRADNEQFF	TGTGCCAGCAGCTTCCTTTTACGCGCGGACAATGAGCAGTTCTTC
TRBV4-1	TRBD2	TRBJ2-7	NA	CASSPSGTSGTYEQYF	TGCGCCAGCAGCCCTTCCGGGACTAGCGGAACCTACGAGCAGTACTTC
TRBV28	TRBD1	TRBJ2-7	NA	CASSLDRGRVQYEQYF	TGTGCCAGCAGCCTCGACAGGGGGCGGGTGCAGTACGAGCAGTACTTC
TRBV5-4	TRBD2	TRBJ2-3	NA	CASSTLAGGSYTQYF	TGTGCCAGCAGCACACTAGCGGGAGGCTCCTATACGCAGTATTTT
TRBV28	NA	TRBJ1-4	once	CASSLRFAGVDEKLFF	TGTGCCAGCAGTTTAAGGTTTGCAGGGGTCGATGAAAAACTGTTTTTT
TRBV10-3	NA	TRBJ1-1	large	CAISESVQEAFF	TGTGCCATCAGTGAGTCGGTACAGGAGGCTTTCTTT
TRBV5-6	NA	TRBJ1-5	few	CASSAGGGGKPQHF	TGTGCCAGCAGCGCTGGCGGAGGGGGGAAGCCCCAGCATTTT
TRBV7-6	TRBD2	TRBJ2-3	NA	CASSPRTSGGPDTQYF	TGTGCCAGCAGCCCCCGGACTAGCGGGGGGCCAGATACGCAGTATTTT
TRBV14	NA	TRBJ1-2	NA	CASSQGDVRMLDYGYTF	TGTGCCAGCAGCCAAGGGGACGTGAGGATGTTGGACTATGGCTACACCTTC